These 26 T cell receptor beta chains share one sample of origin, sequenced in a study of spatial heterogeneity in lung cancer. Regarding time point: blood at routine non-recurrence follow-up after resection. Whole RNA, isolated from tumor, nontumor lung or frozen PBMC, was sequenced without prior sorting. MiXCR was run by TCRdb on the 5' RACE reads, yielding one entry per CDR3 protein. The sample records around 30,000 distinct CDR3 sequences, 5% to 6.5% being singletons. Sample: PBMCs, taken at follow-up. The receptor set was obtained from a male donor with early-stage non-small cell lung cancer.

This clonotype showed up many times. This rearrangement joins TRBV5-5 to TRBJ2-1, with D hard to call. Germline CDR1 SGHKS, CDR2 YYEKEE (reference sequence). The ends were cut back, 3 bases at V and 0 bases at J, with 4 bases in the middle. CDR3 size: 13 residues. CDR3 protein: CASSSGSYNEQFF. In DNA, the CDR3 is TGTGCCAGCAGCTCAGGCTCCTACAATGAGCAGTTCTTC. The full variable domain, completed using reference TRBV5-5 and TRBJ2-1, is DAGVTQSPTHLIKTRGQQVTLRCSPISGHKSVSWYQQVLGQGPQFIFQYYEKEERGRGNFPDRFSARQFPNYSSELNVNALLLGDSALYLCASSSGSYNEQFFGPGTRLTVL.

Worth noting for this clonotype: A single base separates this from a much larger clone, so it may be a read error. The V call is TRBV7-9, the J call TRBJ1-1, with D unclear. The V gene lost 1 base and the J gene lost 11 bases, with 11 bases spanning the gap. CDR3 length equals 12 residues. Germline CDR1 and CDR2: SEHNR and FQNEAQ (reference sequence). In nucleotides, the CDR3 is TGTGCCAGCAGCTTAGTTGTGGGCGCGGCTTTCTTT. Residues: CASSLVVGAAFF.

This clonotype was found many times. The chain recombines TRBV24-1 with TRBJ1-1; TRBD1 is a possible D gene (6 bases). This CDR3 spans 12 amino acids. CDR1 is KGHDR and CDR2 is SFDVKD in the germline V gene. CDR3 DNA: TGTGCAGTACAGGGCCCGAACACTGAAGCTTTCTTT. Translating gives CAVQGPNTEAFF.

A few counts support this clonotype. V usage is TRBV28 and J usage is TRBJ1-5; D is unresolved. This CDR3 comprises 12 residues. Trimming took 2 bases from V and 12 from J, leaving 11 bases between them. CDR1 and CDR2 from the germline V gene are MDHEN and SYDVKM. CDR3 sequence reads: CASSLGRRNQHF. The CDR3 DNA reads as TGTGCCAGCAGTTTAGGACGGAGGAACCAGCATTTT.

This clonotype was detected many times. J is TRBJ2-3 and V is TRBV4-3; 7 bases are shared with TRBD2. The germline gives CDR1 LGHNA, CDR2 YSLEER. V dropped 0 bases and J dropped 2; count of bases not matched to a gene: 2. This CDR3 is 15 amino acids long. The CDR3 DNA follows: TGCGCCAGCAGCCAAGATCTAGCGGCCACAGATACGCAGTATTTT. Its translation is CASSQDLAATDTQYF.

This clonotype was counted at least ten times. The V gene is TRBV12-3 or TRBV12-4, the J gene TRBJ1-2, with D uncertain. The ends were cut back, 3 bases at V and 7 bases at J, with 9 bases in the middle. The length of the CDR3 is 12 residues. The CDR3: CASSFKAFGYTF. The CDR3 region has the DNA TGTGCCAGCAGTTTTAAAGCTTTTGGCTACACCTTC.

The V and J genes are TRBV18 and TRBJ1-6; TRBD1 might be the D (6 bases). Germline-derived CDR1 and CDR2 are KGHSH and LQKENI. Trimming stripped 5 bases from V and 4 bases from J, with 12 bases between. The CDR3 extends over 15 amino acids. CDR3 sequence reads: CASSTGQIYNSPLHF. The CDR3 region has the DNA TGTGCCAGCTCAACAGGACAGATTTATAATTCACCCCTCCACTTT.

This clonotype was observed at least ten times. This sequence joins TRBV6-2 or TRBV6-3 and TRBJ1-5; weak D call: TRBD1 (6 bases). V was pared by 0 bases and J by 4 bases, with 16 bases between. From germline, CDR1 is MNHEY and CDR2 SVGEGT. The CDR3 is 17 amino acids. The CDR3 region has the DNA TGTGCCAGCAGTTACTCGAACGCCAGGGGCTCAAATCAGCCCCAGCATTTT. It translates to CASSYSNARGSNQPQHF.

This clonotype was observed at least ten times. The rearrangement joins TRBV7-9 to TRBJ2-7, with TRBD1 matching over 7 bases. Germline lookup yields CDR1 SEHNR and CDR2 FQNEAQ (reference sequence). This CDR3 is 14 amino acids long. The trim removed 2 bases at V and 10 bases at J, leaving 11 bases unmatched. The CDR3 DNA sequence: TGTGCCAGCAGCTTATCCGGACAGGTCCCGAGACAGTACGTC. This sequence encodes CASSLSGQVPRQYV.

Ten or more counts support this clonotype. Written as DNA, the CDR3 is TGTGCCAGCAGCAAGGGACAGGGAGGGCAGACCCAGTACTTC. This codes for CASSKGQGGQTQYF. The chain carries TRBV11-2 and TRBJ2-5, with 9 bases identical to TRBD1. V shed 5 bases and J 6 bases; nucleotides not matched to a gene: 7. Germline assignment: CDR1 SGHAT and CDR2 FQNNGV. CDR3 length equals 14 residues.

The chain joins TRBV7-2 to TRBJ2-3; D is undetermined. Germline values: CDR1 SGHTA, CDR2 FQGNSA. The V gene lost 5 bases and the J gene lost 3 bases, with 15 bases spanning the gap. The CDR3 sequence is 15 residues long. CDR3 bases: TGTGCCAGCAGCCCATACACCGGGCCAACAGATACGCAGTATTTT. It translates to CASSPYTGPTDTQYF.

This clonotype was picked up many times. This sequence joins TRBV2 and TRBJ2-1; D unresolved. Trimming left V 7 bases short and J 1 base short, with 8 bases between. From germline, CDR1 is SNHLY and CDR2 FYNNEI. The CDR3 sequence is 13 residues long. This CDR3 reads CASTPESYNEQFF. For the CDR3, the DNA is TGTGCCAGCACCCCCGAGTCCTACAATGAGCAGTTCTTC.

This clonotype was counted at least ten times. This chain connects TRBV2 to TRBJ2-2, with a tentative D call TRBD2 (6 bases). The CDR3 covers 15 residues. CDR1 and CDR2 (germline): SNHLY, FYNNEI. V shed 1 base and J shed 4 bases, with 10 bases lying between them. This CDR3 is CASSEGGGITGELFF. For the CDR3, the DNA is TGTGCCAGCAGTGAAGGGGGAGGCATCACCGGGGAGCTGTTTTTT.

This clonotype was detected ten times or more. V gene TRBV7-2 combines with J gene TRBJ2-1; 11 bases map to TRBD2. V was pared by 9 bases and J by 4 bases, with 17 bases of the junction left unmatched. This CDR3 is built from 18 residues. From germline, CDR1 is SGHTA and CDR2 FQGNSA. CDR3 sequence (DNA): TGTGCCAGTCGTGGGGGGACTAGCGGAGGGTATTCTTACAATGAGCAGTTCTTC. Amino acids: CASRGGTSGGYSYNEQFF.

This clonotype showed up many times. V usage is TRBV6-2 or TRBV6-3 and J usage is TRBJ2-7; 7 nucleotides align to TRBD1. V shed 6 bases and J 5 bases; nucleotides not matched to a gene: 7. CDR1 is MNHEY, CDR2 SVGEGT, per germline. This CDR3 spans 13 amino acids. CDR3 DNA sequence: TGTGCCAGCAGACGGATAACAGGGGACGAGCAGTACTTC. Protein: CASRRITGDEQYF.

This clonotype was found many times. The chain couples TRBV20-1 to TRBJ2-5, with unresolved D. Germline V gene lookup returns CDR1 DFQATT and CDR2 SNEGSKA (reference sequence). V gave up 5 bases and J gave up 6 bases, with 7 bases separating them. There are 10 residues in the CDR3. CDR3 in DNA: TGCAGTGCTCTCCGGAAGACCCAGTACTTC. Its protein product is CSALRKTQYF.

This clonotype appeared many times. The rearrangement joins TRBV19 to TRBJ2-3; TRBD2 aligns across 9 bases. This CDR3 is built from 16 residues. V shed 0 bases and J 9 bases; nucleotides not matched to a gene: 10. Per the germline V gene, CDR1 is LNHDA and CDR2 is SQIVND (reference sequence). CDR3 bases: TGTGCCAGTAGTATAGATCTTGGCGGGGGGGCTGAAACGCAGTATTTT. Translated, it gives CASSIDLGGGAETQYF.

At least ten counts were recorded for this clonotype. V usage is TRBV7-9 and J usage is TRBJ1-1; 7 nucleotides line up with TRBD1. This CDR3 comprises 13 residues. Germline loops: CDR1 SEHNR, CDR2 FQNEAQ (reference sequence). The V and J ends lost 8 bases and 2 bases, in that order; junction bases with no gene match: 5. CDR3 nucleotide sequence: TGTGCCAGCTCGGGACAGAGAAACACTGAAGCTTTCTTT. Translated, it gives CASSGQRNTEAFF.

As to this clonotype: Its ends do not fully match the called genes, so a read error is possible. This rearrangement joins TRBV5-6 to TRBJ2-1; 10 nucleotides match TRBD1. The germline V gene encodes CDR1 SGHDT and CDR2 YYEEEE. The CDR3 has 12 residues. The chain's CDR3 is CVSRGTGVRWSF. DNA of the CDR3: TGTGTCAGCAGGGGGACAGGGGTCCGCTGGAGCTTC.

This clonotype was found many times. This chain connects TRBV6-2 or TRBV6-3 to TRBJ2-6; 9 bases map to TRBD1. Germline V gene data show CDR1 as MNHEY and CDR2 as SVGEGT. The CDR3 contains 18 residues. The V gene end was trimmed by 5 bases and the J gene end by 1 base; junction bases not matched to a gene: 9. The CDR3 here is CASSPRDRVRSGANVLTF. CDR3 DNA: TGTGCCAGCAGTCCCCGGGACAGGGTCAGGTCTGGGGCCAACGTCCTGACTTTC.

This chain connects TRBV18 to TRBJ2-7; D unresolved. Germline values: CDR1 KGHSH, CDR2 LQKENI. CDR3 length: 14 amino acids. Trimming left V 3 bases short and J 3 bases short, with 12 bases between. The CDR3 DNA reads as TGTGCCAGCTCACCTCGGACGGTGGGCTACGAGCAGTACTTC. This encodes CASSPRTVGYEQYF.

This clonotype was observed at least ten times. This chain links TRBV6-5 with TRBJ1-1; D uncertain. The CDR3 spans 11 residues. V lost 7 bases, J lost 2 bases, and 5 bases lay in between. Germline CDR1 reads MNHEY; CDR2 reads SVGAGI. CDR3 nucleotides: TGTGCCAGCACTCACAACACTGAAGCTTTCTTT. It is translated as CASTHNTEAFF.

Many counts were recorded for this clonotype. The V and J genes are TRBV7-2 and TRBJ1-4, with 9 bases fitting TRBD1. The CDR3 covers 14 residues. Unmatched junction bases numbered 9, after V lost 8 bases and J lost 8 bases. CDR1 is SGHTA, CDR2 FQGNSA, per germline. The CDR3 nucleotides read TGTGCCAGCGGGCAGGGACAGGGAGAGGAAAAACTGTTTTTT. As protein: CASGQGQGEEKLFF.

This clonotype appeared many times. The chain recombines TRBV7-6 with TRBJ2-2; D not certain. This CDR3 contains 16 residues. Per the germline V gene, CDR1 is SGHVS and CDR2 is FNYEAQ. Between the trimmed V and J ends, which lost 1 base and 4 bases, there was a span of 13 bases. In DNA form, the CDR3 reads TGTGCCAGCAGCTTAGAGGGTGGCAGAGTCACCGGGGAGCTGTTTTTT. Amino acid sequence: CASSLEGGRVTGELFF.

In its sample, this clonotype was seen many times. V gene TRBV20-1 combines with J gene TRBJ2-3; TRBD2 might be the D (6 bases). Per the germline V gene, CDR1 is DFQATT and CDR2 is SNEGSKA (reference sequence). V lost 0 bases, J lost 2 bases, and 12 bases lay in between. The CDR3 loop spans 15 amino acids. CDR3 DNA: TGCAGTGCTAGAGACCCACGGGAGTACACAGATACGCAGTATTTT. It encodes CSARDPREYTDTQYF.

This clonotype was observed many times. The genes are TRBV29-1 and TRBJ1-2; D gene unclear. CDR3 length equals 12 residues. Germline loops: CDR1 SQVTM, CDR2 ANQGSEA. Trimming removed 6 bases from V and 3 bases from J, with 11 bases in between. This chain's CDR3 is CSVGEGDYGYTF. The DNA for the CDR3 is TGCAGCGTCGGGGAGGGCGACTATGGCTACACCTTC.